Presented here are 15 T cell receptor beta chains from one specimen sequenced in a study of siplizumab effects on memory and regulatory T cells. Produced via immunoSEQ multiplex PCR; TCRdb's table is partial and in-frame only. Of around 99,000 clones listed, about 91% are singletons. The sample consisted of Tregs sorted from blood. The origin of the receptors is a human donor in good health.

The chain recombines TRBV6-6 with TRBJ1-2, with no clear D. The germline V gene has CDR1 MNHNY and CDR2 SVGAGI (reference sequence). V lost 5 bases and J 7 bases, leaving 5 bases between the germline ends. The CDR3 is made up of 10 amino acids. The CDR3 nucleotides are TGTGCCAGCAGTACCCCTGGCTACACCTTC. Amino acids: CASSTPGYTF.

The chain links TRBV2 to TRBJ2-7; 7 bases are shared with TRBD1. V lost 2 bases and J lost 3; bases outside the gene matches: 1. The CDR3 runs 13 residues. The germline V gene encodes CDR1 SNHLY and CDR2 FYNNEI. The CDR3 loop reads CASSEQGVYEQYF. CDR3 nucleotide sequence: TGTGCCAGCAGTGAACAGGGGGTCTACGAGCAGTACTTC.

The chain links TRBV6-5 to TRBJ2-1; D perhaps matches TRBD2 (6 bases). CDR1 is MNHEY and CDR2 is SVGAGI in the germline V gene. The CDR3 is made up of 15 amino acids. The V and J ends lost 0 bases and 0 bases respectively, with 6 bases between them. The CDR3 DNA is TGTGCCAGCAGTTACTCGACTAGCTCCTACAATGAGCAGTTCTTC. As protein: CASSYSTSSYNEQFF.

The chain uses TRBV2 and TRBJ2-5; D unresolved. The CDR3 covers 11 residues. Per germline, CDR1 SNHLY and CDR2 FYNNEI. Trimming removed 2 bases at V and 5 bases at J, with 3 bases between. CDR3 amino acids: CASSERETQYF. The CDR3 coding sequence is TGTGCCAGCAGTGAAAGGGAGACCCAGTACTTC.

CDR3 sequence: CASSLAHGGSGELFF. The CDR3 nucleotides read TGTGCCAGCAGCTTAGCGCACGGAGGGTCCGGGGAGCTGTTTTTT. The V and J genes are TRBV7-8 and TRBJ2-2, with D possibly matching TRBD2 (6 bases). CDR3 size: 15 residues. Germline assignment: CDR1 SGHVS and CDR2 FQNEAQ. Trimming cost V 0 bases and J 6 bases, with 11 bases left between them. Based on the CDR3 plus reference TRBV7-8 and TRBJ2-2, the full variable domain is GAGVSQSPRYKVAKRGQDVALRCDPISGHVSLFWYQQALGQGPEFLTYFQNEAQLDKSGLPSDRFFAERPEGSVSTLKIQRTQQEDSAVYLCASSLAHGGSGELFFGEGSRLTVL.

The rearrangement uses TRBV5-1 and TRBJ1-1; D gene unclear. The CDR3 covers 13 residues. Germline CDR1 SGHRS, CDR2 YFSETQ. Between the trimmed V and J ends, which lost 0 bases and 2 bases, there was a span of 5 bases. CDR3 region: CASSLEVNTEAFF. Here the CDR3 DNA reads TGCGCCAGCAGCTTGGAGGTAAACACTGAAGCTTTCTTT.

The chain couples TRBV7-6 to TRBJ1-2, with 8 bases matching TRBD1. Germline loops: CDR1 SGHVS, CDR2 FNYEAQ. This CDR3 has 13 amino acids. The J segment lost 4 bases and the V segment lost 5 bases, leaving 3 bases of the junction unmatched. CDR3 nucleotides: TGTGCCAGCAGCCCAGGGGGCGGCTATGGCTACACCTTC. This gives the protein CASSPGGGYGYTF. The whole variable domain, remainder taken from reference TRBV7-6 and TRBJ1-2, is GAGVSQSPRYKVTKRGQDVALRCDPISGHVSLYWYRQALGQGPEFLTYFNYEAQQDKSGLPNDRFSAERPEGSISTLTIQRTEQRDSAMYRCASSPGGGYGYTFGSGTRLTVV.

This rearrangement joins TRBV5-8 to TRBJ1-2; 8 bases align to TRBD1. The CDR3 is 15 amino acids. Germline-derived CDR1 and CDR2 are SGHTS and YDEGEE. J lost 7 bases, V lost 4 bases, and 12 bases had no gene match. CDR3 in DNA: TGTGCCAGCAGCCAACAGCCAGGGGGCGAGGTTGGCTACACCTTC. It is translated as CASSQQPGGEVGYTF. The full variable domain, rest sourced from reference TRBV5-8 and TRBJ1-2, is EAGVTQSPTHLIKTRGQQATLRCSPISGHTSVYWYQQALGLGLQFLLWYDEGEERNRGNFPPRFSGRQFPNYSSELNVNALELEDSALYLCASSQQPGGEVGYTFGSGTRLTVV.

The rearrangement links TRBV7-2 to TRBJ1-5, with D tentatively TRBD1 (6 bases). This CDR3 region has 14 residues. V lost 5 bases and J 3 bases, leaving 11 bases between the germline ends. Germline V CDR1 and CDR2: SGHTA, FQGNSA. CDR3 region: CASSPDSPNQPQHF. CDR3 coding DNA: TGTGCCAGCAGCCCGGACAGCCCCAATCAGCCCCAGCATTTT.

The V call is TRBV6-5, the J call TRBJ2-7; no clear D. Germline V gives CDR1 MNHEY, CDR2 SVGAGI. The CDR3 loop spans 12 amino acids. V shed 11 bases and J shed 5 bases, with 16 bases lying between them. CDR3 protein: CASLARTDEQYF. The CDR3 DNA sequence: TGTGCCTCCTTGGCCCGTACGGACGAGCAGTACTTC.

The chain links TRBV29-1 to TRBJ2-1, with 7 bases aligning to TRBD2. There are 12 residues in the CDR3. The germline V gene encodes CDR1 SQVTM and CDR2 ANQGSEA. The trim removed 7 bases at V and 8 bases at J, leaving 8 bases unmatched. CDR3 sequence: CSGVLARDEQFF. DNA of the CDR3: TGCAGCGGGGTACTAGCGCGGGATGAGCAGTTCTTC.

In this sample, this clone turned up once. The genes are TRBV5-4 and TRBJ1-4; TRBD1 is a possible D gene (6 bases). CDR1 is SGHNT and CDR2 is YYREEE in the germline V gene (reference sequence). The CDR3 totals 16 residues. V was shortened by 2 bases and J by 7 bases, with 18 bases between the two germline ends. Written as DNA, the CDR3 is TGTGCCAGCAGCTTCGGCCAGGGGTTACTGGCTGAAAAACTGTTTTTT. Its protein product is CASSFGQGLLAEKLFF.

V usage is TRBV27 and J usage is TRBJ1-5; 8 nucleotides agree with TRBD1. V was clipped by 3 bases and J by 5 bases; unmatched bases: 3. Germline lookup yields CDR1 MNHEY and CDR2 SMNVEV (reference sequence). The CDR3 runs 14 residues. DNA for the CDR3: TGTGCCAGCAGTTTTAACAGGGGGGATCAGCCCCAGCATTTT. Translation gives CASSFNRGDQPQHF.

The chain combines TRBV11-1 with TRBJ2-2; D may match TRBD1 or TRBD2 (5 bases each). Looked up from germline, CDR1 is SGHAT and CDR2 is FQDESV (reference sequence). This CDR3 spans 14 amino acids. V was clipped by 8 bases and J by 9 bases, with 19 bases between them. The CDR3 coding sequence is TGTGCCAGCCGCGACCCCGGGGCCGAGAGGGAGCTGTTTTTT. It is translated as CASRDPGAERELFF.

The V call is TRBV5-4, the J call TRBJ2-4, with D tentatively TRBD1 (7 bases). V lost 2 bases to trimming and J lost 3 bases, with 15 bases between them. Germline V gives CDR1 SGHNT, CDR2 YYREEE (reference sequence). This CDR3 has 16 amino acids. Here the CDR3 reads CASSFGGGTVKNIQYF. CDR3 sequence (DNA): TGTGCCAGCAGCTTCGGAGGGGGCACGGTCAAAAACATTCAGTACTTC. Full variable domain (missing parts from reference TRBV5-4 and TRBJ2-4): ETGVTQSPTHLIKTRGQQVTLRCSSQSGHNTVSWYQQALGQGPQFIFQYYREEENGRGNFPPRFSGLQFPNYSSELNVNALELDDSALYLCASSFGGGTVKNIQYFGAGTRLSVL.